These 6 T cell receptor beta chains were sequenced from one sample in a study of blood T cell repertoires in COVID-19. The assay was immunoSEQ multiplex PCR, and TCRdb's table has in-frame clones only and misses some. The sample gives about 97,000 clones, 85% to 90% of which show up once; over 15% is in the top ten. The sample was peripheral blood. Receptor source: a human donor in a cohort sampled during active COVID-19.

This clone was found once. The V gene is TRBV11-2, the J gene TRBJ2-2; the match to TRBD2 covers 15 bases. The CDR3 totals 18 residues. Germline CDR1 SGHAT, CDR2 FQNNGV. V dropped 4 bases and J dropped 5; count of bases not matched to a gene: 8. The CDR3 nucleotides read TGTGCCAGCAGCTCCGGGACTAGCGGGGGGTGGTCTACCGGGGAGCTGTTTTTT. Encoded protein: CASSSGTSGGWSTGELFF.

V is TRBV5-1 and J is TRBJ2-3, with D possibly TRBD2 on 5 matching bases. With 5 bases removed from V and 0 bases from J, the gap between germline ends came to 16 bases. CDR3 length: 16 amino acids. Per the germline V gene, CDR1 is SGHRS and CDR2 is YFSETQ. CDR3 protein: CASSLYSVASTDTQYF. CDR3 DNA: TGCGCCAGCAGTTTATATAGCGTCGCTAGCACAGATACGCAGTATTTT.

The genes are TRBV7-3 and TRBJ2-1, with 12 bases that match TRBD2. CDR3 size: 13 residues. Looked up from germline, CDR1 is SGHTA and CDR2 is FQGTGA. Trimming at V came to 4 bases and at J to 10 bases, leaving 2 bases not matched to a gene. CDR3 amino acids: CASSSGTSGEQFF. As DNA, the CDR3 is TGTGCCAGCAGCTCCGGGACTAGCGGGGAGCAGTTCTTC.

This rearrangement joins TRBV7-8 to TRBJ1-2; TRBD1 is a possible D gene (5 bases). Germline V gene lookup returns CDR1 SGHVS and CDR2 FQNEAQ. V lost 5 bases, J lost 14 bases, and 15 bases lay in between. The CDR3 has 11 amino acids. The CDR3 protein is CASSPGEAQTF. The CDR3 region has the DNA TGTGCCAGCAGCCCGGGGGAGGCACAGACCTTC.

V gene TRBV6-6 combines with J gene TRBJ1-4; the match to TRBD1 covers 11 bases. Germline-derived CDR1 and CDR2 are MNHNY and SVGAGI (reference sequence). V trimming: 4 bases; J trimming: 7 bases; junction bases outside the gene matches: 5. The CDR3 totals 15 residues. This CDR3 reads CASSWTGGGREKLFF. Here the CDR3 DNA reads TGTGCCAGCAGTTGGACAGGGGGCGGGCGTGAAAAACTGTTTTTT.

V gene TRBV19 combines with J gene TRBJ1-4; D might be TRBD1 (6 bases). The CDR3 has 15 amino acids. Trimming stripped 6 bases from V and 7 bases from J, with 18 bases between. The germline V gene encodes CDR1 LNHDA and CDR2 SQIVND (reference sequence). CDR3 in amino acids: CASSFSDSLLEKLFF. CDR3 nucleotide sequence: TGTGCCAGTAGCTTCTCGGACAGCTTACTTGAAAAACTGTTTTTT. The variable domain in full, with the rest retrieved from reference TRBV19 and TRBJ1-4, is DGGITQSPKYLFRKEGQNVTLSCEQNLNHDAMYWYRQDPGQGLRLIYYSQIVNDFQKGDIAEGYSVSREKKESFPLTVTSAQKNPTAFYLCASSFSDSLLEKLFFGSGTQLSVL.